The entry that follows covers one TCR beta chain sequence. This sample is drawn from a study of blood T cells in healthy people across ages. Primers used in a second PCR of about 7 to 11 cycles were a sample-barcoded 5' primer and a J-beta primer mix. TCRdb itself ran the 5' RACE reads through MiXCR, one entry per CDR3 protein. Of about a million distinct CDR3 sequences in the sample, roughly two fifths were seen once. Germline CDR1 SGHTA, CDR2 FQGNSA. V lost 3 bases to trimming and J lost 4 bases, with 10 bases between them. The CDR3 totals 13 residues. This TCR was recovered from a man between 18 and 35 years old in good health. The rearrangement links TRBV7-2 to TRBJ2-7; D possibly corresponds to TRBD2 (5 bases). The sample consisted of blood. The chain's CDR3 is CASSFEREYEQYF. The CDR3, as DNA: TGTGCCAGCAGCTTCGAAAGGGAGTACGAGCAGTACTTC.